This entry lists 25 T cell receptor beta chains sequenced from one sample in a study of beta chain features in type 1 diabetes. The study, taken as a whole, reports: Across all four CD4+ subsets, people with type 1 diabetes showed modestly shorter TCRB CDR3s.

All of the isolated RNA was reverse transcribed, so expressed TCRB transcripts were sequenced. Only in-frame clones appear in the TCRdb table, and some are missing; sequencing was by immunoSEQ multiplex PCR. The table has nearly 700,000 clones, roughly an eighth seen once. No antigens are known for them. Source material: naive CD4+ T cells from blood. The receptor set was obtained from a man between 18 and 35 years old with type 1 diabetes.

The chain employs TRBV11-2 and TRBJ2-1, with a tentative D call TRBD2 (6 bases). The CDR3 has 15 residues. Germline CDR1 and CDR2: SGHAT and FQNNGV. Trimming cost V 0 bases and J 9 bases, with 15 bases left between them. The CDR3 reads CASSLEGTPFGEQFF. The CDR3 region has the DNA TGTGCCAGCAGCTTAGAGGGGACTCCCTTTGGTGAGCAGTTCTTC.

This clone was seen a few times. The rearrangement links TRBV6-6 to TRBJ2-1; weak D call: TRBD2 (6 bases). The CDR3 is made up of 13 amino acids. The V end lost 7 bases, the J end lost 16 bases, and 23 bases lay between the germline ends. The germline V gene has CDR1 MNHNY and CDR2 SVGAGI (reference sequence). The CDR3 is CASNRAEGPVPFF. The DNA of the CDR3 is TGTGCCAGCAATAGAGCGGAGGGGCCGGTCCCTTTCTTC.

In this sample, this clone turned up a few times. The J gene is TRBJ2-1, the V gene TRBV23-1; 7 nucleotides align to TRBD1. TRBV23-1 is known as an ORF, though its function is uncertain. This CDR3 has 16 residues. The V segment lost 11 bases and the J segment 5 bases; nucleotides outside the gene matches: 18. The CDR3 here is CAPNPGGRLTNNEQFF. The CDR3 DNA reads as TGCGCCCCTAATCCAGGGGGAAGACTGACTAACAATGAGCAGTTCTTC.

This clone was counted only a few times. DNA of the CDR3: TGCGCCAGCAGCTTGATGGGGGACGTTTCGGATACGCAGTATTTT. Translation: CASSLMGDVSDTQYF. The chain recombines TRBV5-1 with TRBJ2-3; D is tentatively TRBD1 or TRBD2 (5 bases each). Trimming removed 1 base from V and 6 bases from J, with 15 bases in between. Germline V gives CDR1 SGHRS, CDR2 YFSETQ. This CDR3 is built from 15 residues. Based on the CDR3 plus reference TRBV5-1 and TRBJ2-3, the full variable domain is KAGVTQTPRYLIKTRGQQVTLSCSPISGHRSVSWYQQTPGQGLQFLFEYFSETQRNKGNFPGRFSGRQFSNSRSEMNVSTLELGDSALYLCASSLMGDVSDTQYFGPGTRLTVL.

The chain carries TRBV29-1 and TRBJ2-6; D could derive from TRBD1 or TRBD2 (5 bases each). This CDR3 comprises 16 residues. V was trimmed by 6 bases and J by 0 bases, leaving 15 bases between them. Germline lookup yields CDR1 SQVTM and CDR2 ANQGSEA. The CDR3 DNA reads TGCAGCGTCGCCCCGGGACGGTCCTCTGGGGCCAACGTCCTGACTTTC. Its protein product is CSVAPGRSSGANVLTF.

This clone appeared a few times. The gene calls are TRBV4-1 and TRBJ2-5; 7 nucleotides line up with TRBD1. With 5 bases clipped from V and 2 bases from J, the junction kept 8 bases outside the gene matches. This CDR3 spans 15 amino acids. Germline assignment: CDR1 MGHRA and CDR2 YSYEKL. CDR3 sequence reads: CASSMRRTGQETQYF. DNA for the CDR3: TGCGCCAGCAGCATGCGAAGGACAGGTCAAGAGACCCAGTACTTC.

This clone turned up a few times. The rearrangement links TRBV2 to TRBJ1-1; the D is unclear. Trimming stripped 3 bases from V and 1 base from J, with 6 bases between. The germline gives CDR1 SNHLY, CDR2 FYNNEI. The CDR3 has 13 amino acids. DNA for the CDR3: TGTGCCAGCAGTGATGGAGAGAACACTGAAGCTTTCTTT. Its protein product is CASSDGENTEAFF.

The CDR3 loop reads CASSLGTGSGNSPLHF. CDR3 DNA: TGTGCCAGCAGCTTAGGGACAGGTTCGGGTAATTCACCCCTCCACTTT. The chain uses TRBV7-9 and TRBJ1-6, with TRBD1 identical over 7 bases. Trimming took 1 base from V and 6 from J; bases not matched to a gene: 6. The germline V gene has CDR1 SEHNR and CDR2 FQNEAQ (reference sequence). This CDR3 region has 16 residues.

The chain links TRBV11-3 to TRBJ2-2; possible D gene TRBD2, 6 bases. With 6 bases removed from V and 5 bases from J, the gap between germline ends came to 13 bases. The germline CDR1 and CDR2 sequences are SGHNT and YENEEA. The CDR3 contains 14 residues. The CDR3 DNA follows: TGTGCCAGCAGTCCATTGGGGGGAACCGGGGAGCTGTTTTTT. It yields the protein CASSPLGGTGELFF. Full variable domain (remainder filled in from reference TRBV11-3 and TRBJ2-2): EAGVVQSPRYKIIEKKQPVAFWCNPISGHNTLYWYLQNLGQGPELLIRYENEEAVDDSQLPKDRFSAERLKGVDSTLKIQPAELGDSAVYLCASSPLGGTGELFFGEGSRLTVL.

The J gene is TRBJ2-2, the V gene TRBV10-3; possibly TRBD2 for D (5 bases). From germline, CDR1 is ENHRY and CDR2 SYGVKD. The CDR3 sequence is 13 residues long. The ends were cut back, 5 bases at V and 6 bases at J, with 10 bases in the middle. CDR3 nucleotide sequence: TGTGCCATCAGTCCCCCCGGGGCCGGGGAGCTGTTTTTT. Translating it yields CAISPPGAGELFF.

V is TRBV20-1 and J is TRBJ1-2; TRBD1 might be the D (5 bases). This CDR3 is 10 amino acids long. Per germline, CDR1 DFQATT and CDR2 SNEGSKA (reference sequence). The CDR3: CRGDSYGYTF. CDR3 sequence (DNA): TGCAGGGGGGACTCCTATGGCTACACCTTC.

This chain links TRBV7-9 with TRBJ2-7, with TRBD2 as a possible D gene (5 bases). The ends were cut back, 8 bases at V and 1 base at J, with 12 bases in the middle. The CDR3 is 13 amino acids. Germline V lookup: CDR1 SEHNR, CDR2 FQNEAQ (reference sequence). CDR3 in DNA: TGTGCCAGCTCTATCGGGGTTTCCTACGAGCAGTACTTC. The encoded protein is CASSIGVSYEQYF.

This clone was seen a few times. The chain is built from TRBV28 and TRBJ2-7; D call uncertain. CDR1 and CDR2 from the germline V gene are MDHEN and SYDVKM. V shed 5 bases and J shed 3 bases, with 14 bases lying between them. CDR3 length: 14 residues. The CDR3 is CASSIDTTSYEQYF. In DNA form, the CDR3 reads TGTGCCAGCAGTATCGACACGACCAGCTACGAGCAGTACTTC.

J is TRBJ2-5 and V is TRBV18; D perhaps matches TRBD1 (6 bases). Trimming pared 4 bases from V and 1 base from J, leaving 7 bases between. CDR3 length: 13 amino acids. In germline, CDR1 is KGHSH, CDR2 LQKENI. The CDR3 nucleotides are TGTGCCAGCTCACTAGGGGGCCAAGAGACCCAGTACTTC. This sequence encodes CASSLGGQETQYF.

This clone has a handful of counts. This sequence joins TRBV7-9 and TRBJ2-3; no clear D. The CDR3 consists of 12 residues. Germline V gene sequence: CDR1 SEHNR, CDR2 FQNEAQ (reference sequence). V shed 3 bases and J shed 4 bases, with 5 bases lying between them. Written as DNA, the CDR3 is TGTGCCAGCAGCTTGATAGCAGATACGCAGTATTTT. Its protein is CASSLIADTQYF.

V usage is TRBV18 and J usage is TRBJ2-5; D not certain. CDR3 length: 14 amino acids. The V gene lost 0 bases and the J gene lost 5 bases, with 10 bases spanning the gap. In germline, CDR1 is KGHSH, CDR2 LQKENI. CDR3 DNA: TGTGCCAGCTCACCACCCCCGGGTTGGGAGACCCAGTACTTC. The encoded protein is CASSPPPGWETQYF.

This clone was detected only a few times. The chain carries TRBV7-2 and TRBJ1-2; 9 bases are a match to TRBD1. Germline V gene data show CDR1 as SGHTA and CDR2 as FQGNSA. V lost 5 bases to trimming and J lost 5 bases; unmatched junction nucleotides: 3. The CDR3 is 13 amino acids. The CDR3 loop is CASSPGTGYGYTF. The CDR3 nucleotides are TGTGCCAGCAGCCCTGGGACAGGGTATGGCTACACCTTC. The entire variable domain, with the rest obtained from reference TRBV7-2 and TRBJ1-2, is as follows: GAGVSQSPSNKVTEKGKDVELRCDPISGHTALYWYRQSLGQGLEFLIYFQGNSAPDKSGLPSDRFSAERTGGSVSTLTIQRTQQEDSAVYLCASSPGTGYGYTFGSGTRLTVV.

This clone has more than one count but fewer than ten. This chain joins TRBV7-9 and TRBJ2-3; a weak D match, TRBD2 (7 bases). V was clipped by 6 bases and J by 4 bases, with 14 bases between them. The CDR3 has 14 amino acids. In germline, CDR1 is SEHNR, CDR2 FQNEAQ (reference sequence). The CDR3 sequence is CASREQGGSDTQYF. The CDR3 region has the DNA TGTGCCAGCAGGGAACAGGGAGGGTCAGATACGCAGTATTTT.

This clone was seen a handful of times. This sequence joins TRBV7-9 and TRBJ2-3, with D maybe TRBD2 (6 bases). CDR3 size: 15 residues. The germline V gene encodes CDR1 SEHNR and CDR2 FQNEAQ (reference sequence). V lost 2 bases to trimming and J lost 2 bases, with 11 bases between them. The CDR3 nucleotides read TGTGCCAGCAGCTTACGGGAGTCAACCACAGATACGCAGTATTTT. Translation: CASSLRESTTDTQYF.

Worth noting for this clone: The identical CDR3 is also encoded by other nucleotide sequences in the sample. This chain uses TRBV4-1 with TRBJ1-5; 10 bases fit TRBD1. The germline gives CDR1 MGHRA, CDR2 YSYEKL. With V trimmed by 1 base and J by 6 bases, 3 bases remained unmatched. The CDR3 is made up of 15 amino acids. The CDR3 spells CASSQGQGAIQPQHF. CDR3 coding DNA: TGCGCCAGCAGCCAAGGACAGGGGGCCATTCAGCCCCAGCATTTT.

This clone was found a few times. The DNA for the CDR3 is TGTGCCAGCAGTCCAAGCGGGGTGGAGACCCAGTACTTC. Protein sequence: CASSPSGVETQYF. This chain connects TRBV2 to TRBJ2-5; 7 bases agree with TRBD2. Looked up from germline, CDR1 is SNHLY and CDR2 is FYNNEI. V lost 5 bases to trimming and J lost 5 bases; unmatched junction nucleotides: 5. The CDR3 sequence is 13 residues long.

This chain joins TRBV30 and TRBJ1-1; no definite D call. Trimming cost V 3 bases and J 3 bases, with 11 bases left between them. Germline V gene data show CDR1 as GTSNPN and CDR2 as SVGIG (reference sequence). This CDR3 comprises 13 residues. CDR3 bases: TGTGCCTGGAGCCTCAACCGGGACACTGAAGCTTTCTTT. Translated: CAWSLNRDTEAFF.

This clone has only a few counts. The rearrangement joins TRBV25-1 to TRBJ1-5, with D maybe TRBD1 (5 bases). This CDR3 is 15 amino acids long. Trimming took 3 bases from V and 3 from J, leaving 12 bases between them. Germline V CDR1 and CDR2: MGHDK, SYGVNS. The CDR3 spells CASSDGGADNQPQHF. CDR3 DNA: TGTGCCAGCAGTGATGGAGGGGCCGACAATCAGCCCCAGCATTTT.

This clone was counted only a few times. V and J are TRBV23-1 and TRBJ2-7; 9 bases map to TRBD1. TRBV23-1 is labeled an ORF, and its function is uncertain. J lost 7 bases, V lost 0 bases, and 10 bases had no gene match. The CDR3 is made up of 16 amino acids. CDR3 bases: TGCGCCAGCAGTCAATCAGTTGGGACAGGGCCTGAGGAGCAGTACTTC. It is translated as CASSQSVGTGPEEQYF.

The chain links TRBV15 to TRBJ2-4, with D unclear. Germline lookup yields CDR1 LNHNV and CDR2 YYDKDF (reference sequence). This CDR3 comprises 12 residues. Between the trimmed V and J ends, which lost 0 bases and 7 bases, there was a span of 4 bases. CDR3: CATSRENNIQYF. The CDR3 DNA follows: TGTGCCACCAGCAGAGAGAACAACATTCAGTACTTC.